This TCR beta chain was identified during a study of radiotherapy plus CTLA-4 blockade in lung cancer. The table came from immunoSEQ multiplex PCR; TCRdb's copy has only in-frame clones and leaves some out. This repertoire shows around 44,000 clones, roughly three quarters found once; its top ten account for about 2.7%. This CDR3 spans 15 amino acids. From germline, CDR1 is SQVTM and CDR2 ANQGSEA. Trimming took 6 bases from V and 4 from J; bases not matched to a gene: 10. The V call is TRBV29-1, the J call TRBJ1-5, with 9 positions matching TRBD1. The specimen was peripheral blood, collected from a patient treated with radiotherapy plus ipilimumab. The clonotype comes from a human donor with non-small cell lung cancer whose response to radiotherapy plus ipilimumab could not be evaluated. CDR3 coding DNA: TGCAGCGTCTGGACGACAGGGGGGTCGAATCAGCCCCAGCATTTT. Translating it yields CSVWTTGGSNQPQHF.